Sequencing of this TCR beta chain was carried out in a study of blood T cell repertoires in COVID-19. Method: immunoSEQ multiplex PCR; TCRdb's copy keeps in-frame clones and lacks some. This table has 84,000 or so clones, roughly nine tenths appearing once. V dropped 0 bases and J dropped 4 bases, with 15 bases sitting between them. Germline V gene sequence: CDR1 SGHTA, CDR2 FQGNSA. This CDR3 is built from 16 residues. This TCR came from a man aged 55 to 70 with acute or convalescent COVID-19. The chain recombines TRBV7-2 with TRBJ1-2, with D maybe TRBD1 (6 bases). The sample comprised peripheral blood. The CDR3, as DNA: TGTGCCAGCAGCTTAGCCGGGACACAGGAGGCCTATGGCTACACCTTC. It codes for CASSLAGTQEAYGYTF.